The 32 T cell receptor beta chains given below trace back to one sample, sequenced in a study of blood T cell repertoires in COVID-19. The repertoire was sequenced with immunoSEQ multiplex PCR; TCRdb's copy has only in-frame clones and lacks some. The sample has about 200,000 clones, roughly 88% seen once. Sequencing was carried out using peripheral blood. The receptors come from a man aged 60-69 years with acute or convalescent COVID-19.

The chain combines TRBV3-1 (or the pseudogene TRBV3-2) with TRBJ1-3; unclear D gene. From germline, CDR1 is LGHDT and CDR2 YNNKEL (reference sequence). This CDR3 has 16 residues. The ends were cut back, 4 bases at V and 0 bases at J, with 13 bases in the middle. CDR3 amino acids: CASSRGGLTSGNTIYF. In DNA, the CDR3 is TGTGCCAGCAGCCGCGGAGGACTTACCTCTGGAAACACCATATATTTT.

This clone came up a few times. This rearrangement joins TRBV28 to TRBJ2-2; 7 bases are shared with TRBD2. Trimming cost V 3 bases and J 7 bases; bases outside gene matches: 5. Germline V gives CDR1 MDHEN, CDR2 SYDVKM. This CDR3 has 14 residues. For the CDR3, the DNA is TGTGCCAGCAGTTTGGCGGGAGTAGGCGGGGAGCTGTTTTTT. Translating gives CASSLAGVGGELFF.

This rearrangement joins TRBV9 to TRBJ2-7; D is perhaps TRBD1 (7 bases). This CDR3 is 17 amino acids long. V lost 3 bases, J lost 0 bases, and 19 bases lay in between. Germline assignment: CDR1 SGDLS and CDR2 YYNGEE. The CDR3 region has the DNA TGTGCCAGCAGCGAGGGGGGCAGGGGGTACCACTCCTACGAGCAGTACTTC. Its protein is CASSEGGRGYHSYEQYF. The full variable domain, rest sourced from reference TRBV9 and TRBJ2-7, is DSGVTQTPKHLITATGQRVTLRCSPRSGDLSVYWYQQSLDQGLQFLIQYYNGEERAKGNILERFSAQQFPDLHSELNLSSLELGDSALYFCASSEGGRGYHSYEQYFGPGTRLTVT.

This clone was detected once. V and J are TRBV7-2 and TRBJ1-1; D is possibly TRBD1 (6 bases). This CDR3 has 14 residues. Germline V lookup: CDR1 SGHTA, CDR2 FQGNSA. The V gene lost 5 bases and the J gene lost 1 base, with 11 bases spanning the gap. CDR3 sequence: CASSQGGGNTEAFF. The DNA for the CDR3 is TGTGCCAGCAGCCAAGGGGGTGGGAACACTGAAGCTTTCTTT.

This clone occurred once. This chain joins TRBV12-5 and TRBJ2-3; the match to TRBD2 covers 8 bases. V lost 1 base and J lost 0; bases outside the gene matches: 6. This CDR3 is built from 17 residues. Germline V lookup: CDR1 LGHNT, CDR2 FRNRAP. CDR3 DNA: TGTGCTAGTGGTTTGGGGGTGACTAGCGCAAGCACAGATACGCAGTATTTT. Its protein is CASGLGVTSASTDTQYF.

A note on this clone: Other nucleotide sequences in the sample specify the same CDR3. J is TRBJ2-1 and V is TRBV7-9; tentative D call: TRBD2 (5 bases). This CDR3 has 15 residues. The V and J ends lost 5 bases and 2 bases respectively, with 13 bases between them. Germline lookup yields CDR1 SEHNR and CDR2 FQNEAQ (reference sequence). CDR3 amino acids: CASSPVGGPYNEQFF. Here the CDR3 DNA reads TGTGCCAGCAGCCCTGTCGGCGGGCCCTACAATGAGCAGTTCTTC.

This chain connects TRBV14 to TRBJ1-1; the D is unclear. This CDR3 region has 13 residues. V was trimmed by 1 base and J by 5 bases, leaving 8 bases between them. Germline CDR1 reads SGHDN; CDR2 reads FVKESK. The CDR3 bases are TGTGCCAGCAGCCAAGTCCACGGGACTGAAGCTTTCTTT. Residues: CASSQVHGTEAFF.

V gene TRBV28 combines with J gene TRBJ1-2; no reliable D call. This CDR3 contains 10 residues. Germline assignment: CDR1 MDHEN and CDR2 SYDVKM. The ends were cut back, 10 bases at V and 6 bases at J, with 9 bases in the middle. CDR3 nucleotides: TGTGCCACGGAGAGTAATGGCTACACCTTC. It is translated as CATESNGYTF.

The chain has TRBV29-1 and TRBJ1-4; TRBD1 aligns across 9 bases. Losses at the gene ends were 4 bases for V and 5 bases for J; bases not matched to a gene: 2. CDR1 is SQVTM, CDR2 ANQGSEA, per germline. The CDR3 consists of 13 residues. The CDR3 DNA is TGCAGCGTTGTCGGGACAGGGAATGAAAAACTGTTTTTT. Translating gives CSVVGTGNEKLFF. The complete variable domain, with remaining parts taken from reference TRBV29-1 and TRBJ1-4, reads SAVISQKPSRDICQRGTSLTIQCQVDSQVTMMFWYRQQPGQSLTLIATANQGSEATYESGFVIDKFPISRPNLTFSTLTVSNMSPEDSSIYLCSVVGTGNEKLFFGSGTQLSVL.

The chain joins TRBV19 to TRBJ2-7, with 10 bases matching TRBD2. The germline V gene encodes CDR1 LNHDA and CDR2 SQIVND (reference sequence). With V trimmed by 4 bases and J by 7 bases, 13 bases remained unmatched. The CDR3 contains 16 residues. CDR3 sequence: CASSRGEIAGGKEQYF. The CDR3 coding sequence is TGTGCCAGTAGTAGAGGCGAGATAGCGGGAGGAAAAGAGCAGTACTTC.

The rearrangement links TRBV30 to TRBJ2-2; 7 nucleotides line up with TRBD1. The CDR3 is 15 amino acids. The V gene end was trimmed by 0 bases and the J gene end by 3 bases; junction bases not matched to a gene: 4. Germline lookup yields CDR1 GTSNPN and CDR2 SVGIG (reference sequence). The CDR3 sequence: CAWSVQGQDTGELFF. DNA of the CDR3: TGTGCCTGGAGTGTACAGGGGCAGGACACCGGGGAGCTGTTTTTT.

V usage is TRBV28 and J usage is TRBJ1-5; D might be TRBD1 (5 bases). CDR3 length: 15 residues. Per the germline V gene, CDR1 is MDHEN and CDR2 is SYDVKM. The V end lost 7 bases, the J end lost 3 bases, and 16 bases lay between the germline ends. CDR3: CASMSPTGYNQPQHF. In nucleotides, the CDR3 is TGTGCCAGCATGTCACCAACAGGCTACAATCAGCCCCAGCATTTT. Full variable domain (rest looked up from reference TRBV28 and TRBJ1-5): DVKVTQSSRYLVKRTGEKVFLECVQDMDHENMFWYRQDPGLGLRLIYFSYDVKMKEKGDIPEGYSVSREKKERFSLILESASTNQTSMYLCASMSPTGYNQPQHFGDGTRLSIL.

This sequence joins TRBV10-3 and TRBJ2-7; maybe TRBD1 (9 bases). CDR3 length equals 17 residues. Germline assignment: CDR1 ENHRY and CDR2 SYGVKD. Trimming took off 2 bases at V and 5 bases at J, with 22 bases between the two ends. CDR3 region: CAISEREGGQGRNEQYF. For the CDR3, the DNA is TGTGCCATCAGTGAGCGGGAGGGGGGACAGGGTAGAAACGAGCAGTACTTC.

The CDR3 region is CASSLGQDTDTQYF. The CDR3 nucleotides read TGTGCCAGCAGTTTAGGTCAGGACACAGATACGCAGTATTTT. The rearrangement links TRBV28 to TRBJ2-3; D remains ambiguous. V dropped 2 bases and J dropped 2 bases, with 8 bases sitting between them. From germline, CDR1 is MDHEN and CDR2 SYDVKM. The CDR3 has 14 amino acids. The whole variable domain, filled in from reference TRBV28 and TRBJ2-3, reads DVKVTQSSRYLVKRTGEKVFLECVQDMDHENMFWYRQDPGLGLRLIYFSYDVKMKEKGDIPEGYSVSREKKERFSLILESASTNQTSMYLCASSLGQDTDTQYFGPGTRLTVL.

The chain joins TRBV6-5 to TRBJ1-4, with D uncertain. The germline V gene has CDR1 MNHEY and CDR2 SVGAGI. This CDR3 is built from 14 residues. The V gene lost 0 bases and the J gene lost 7 bases, with 9 bases spanning the gap. The CDR3 region is CASSYSEYGEKLFF. Here the CDR3 DNA reads TGTGCCAGCAGTTACTCGGAGTATGGTGAAAAACTGTTTTTT.

The chain is built from TRBV6-5 and TRBJ1-5; D not resolved. The CDR3 is 13 amino acids. Germline V gene lookup returns CDR1 MNHEY and CDR2 SVGAGI. V was trimmed by 5 bases and J by 4 bases, leaving 9 bases between them. The CDR3 is CASSRAINQPQHF. CDR3 DNA sequence: TGTGCCAGCAGTCGCGCAATTAATCAGCCCCAGCATTTT.

This chain's CDR3 is CASSLVDRGHYEQYF. CDR3 bases: TGTGCCAGCAGCTTGGTGGACAGGGGGCACTACGAGCAGTACTTC. V gene TRBV5-4 combines with J gene TRBJ2-7; 11 bases are a match to TRBD1. Unmatched junction bases numbered 2, after V lost 0 bases and J lost 3 bases. Germline V gene sequence: CDR1 SGHNT, CDR2 YYREEE (reference sequence). The CDR3 extends over 15 amino acids. Full variable domain (outside the CDR3, taken from reference TRBV5-4 and TRBJ2-7): ETGVTQSPTHLIKTRGQQVTLRCSSQSGHNTVSWYQQALGQGPQFIFQYYREEENGRGNFPPRFSGLQFPNYSSELNVNALELDDSALYLCASSLVDRGHYEQYFGPGTRLTVT.

The chain combines TRBV6-1 with TRBJ2-1; 7 bases are a match to TRBD1. J gave up 2 bases and V 6 bases, and 10 bases lay outside the gene matches. Germline V CDR1 and CDR2: MNHNS, SASEGT. The CDR3 spans 16 residues. The CDR3 loop reads CASREQGTGTYNEQFF. CDR3 bases: TGTGCCAGCAGGGAACAGGGGACGGGCACCTACAATGAGCAGTTCTTC.

The chain carries TRBV3-1 (or the pseudogene TRBV3-2) and TRBJ2-5; perhaps TRBD2 as D (5 bases). V lost 4 bases to trimming and J lost 5 bases, with 14 bases between them. Per the germline V gene, CDR1 is LGHDT and CDR2 is YNNKEL (reference sequence). CDR3 size: 14 residues. The DNA for the CDR3 is TGTGCCAGCAGCCCTGGGCGGGCCCAGGAGACCCAGTACTTC. It codes for CASSPGRAQETQYF.

The gene calls are TRBV7-2 and TRBJ2-7; 11 bases fit TRBD1. Germline loops: CDR1 SGHTA, CDR2 FQGNSA. There are 14 residues in the CDR3. V trimming: 5 bases; J trimming: 7 bases; junction bases outside the gene matches: 7. The CDR3 sequence: CASSTGQGAGEQYF. CDR3 sequence (DNA): TGTGCCAGCAGCACCGGACAGGGGGCGGGGGAGCAGTACTTC. Full variable domain (missing parts from reference TRBV7-2 and TRBJ2-7): GAGVSQSPSNKVTEKGKDVELRCDPISGHTALYWYRQSLGQGLEFLIYFQGNSAPDKSGLPSDRFSAERTGGSVSTLTIQRTQQEDSAVYLCASSTGQGAGEQYFGPGTRLTVT.

V gene TRBV5-1 combines with J gene TRBJ1-5; 9 bases align to TRBD1. The trim removed 4 bases at V and 4 bases at J, leaving 3 bases unmatched. The germline gives CDR1 SGHRS, CDR2 YFSETQ. The CDR3 contains 14 residues. The CDR3 DNA reads TGCGCCAGCAGCCCGGACAGGGGTAATCAGCCCCAGCATTTT. Translated: CASSPDRGNQPQHF.

V usage is TRBV7-9 and J usage is TRBJ1-1; 7 positions agree with TRBD1. This CDR3 has 14 residues. The germline V gene has CDR1 SEHNR and CDR2 FQNEAQ (reference sequence). Trimming at V came to 3 bases and at J to 4 bases, leaving 5 bases not matched to a gene. DNA for the CDR3: TGTGCCAGCAGCTTCATAGCAGGGGGCACTGAAGCTTTCTTT. Translated, it gives CASSFIAGGTEAFF.

The J gene is TRBJ1-1, the V gene TRBV6-5; D not certain. Trimming cost V 7 bases and J 6 bases, with 15 bases left between them. Germline assignment: CDR1 MNHEY and CDR2 SVGAGI. This CDR3 contains 13 residues. CDR3 sequence: CASTQISRSEAFF. The CDR3 region has the DNA TGTGCCAGCACCCAGATTTCCAGGTCTGAAGCTTTCTTT.

J is TRBJ2-1 and V is TRBV5-4; the D gene is possibly TRBD2 (6 bases). The V end lost 1 base, the J end lost 2 bases, and 13 bases lay between the germline ends. The CDR3 is made up of 16 amino acids. The germline CDR1 and CDR2 sequences are SGHNT and YYREEE (reference sequence). In DNA, the CDR3 is TGTGCCAGCAGCTTGTTGGGGGGAGAACCCTACAATGAGCAGTTCTTC. Its protein product is CASSLLGGEPYNEQFF.

The chain has TRBV7-8 and TRBJ2-3; the D gene is possibly TRBD2 (5 bases). V lost 5 bases, J lost 1 base, and 16 bases lay in between. The CDR3 runs 16 residues. Looked up from germline, CDR1 is SGHVS and CDR2 is FQNEAQ. CDR3 DNA sequence: TGTGCCAGCAGCCCCGGACTCCTCCCCGGCACAGATACGCAGTATTTT. Its protein is CASSPGLLPGTDTQYF.

The chain carries TRBV9 and TRBJ2-7; 11 positions match TRBD2. V gave up 0 bases and J gave up 5 bases; unmatched junction bases: 16. Germline lookup yields CDR1 SGDLS and CDR2 YYNGEE. The length of the CDR3 is 19 residues. CDR3 bases: TGTGCCAGCAGCGTAGCTACTAGGTGGCTAGCGGGAGGCCTCGACGAGCAGTACTTC. It is translated as CASSVATRWLAGGLDEQYF. The full variable domain, completed using reference TRBV9 and TRBJ2-7, is DSGVTQTPKHLITATGQRVTLRCSPRSGDLSVYWYQQSLDQGLQFLIQYYNGEERAKGNILERFSAQQFPDLHSELNLSSLELGDSALYFCASSVATRWLAGGLDEQYFGPGTRLTVT.

The rearrangement links TRBV10-3 to TRBJ1-1; D might be TRBD1 (5 bases). This CDR3 contains 14 residues. The ends were cut back, 5 bases at V and 0 bases at J, with 10 bases in the middle. CDR1 ENHRY and CDR2 SYGVKD come from the germline V gene. CDR3 coding DNA: TGTGCCATCAGTAAGACAGCCATGAACACTGAAGCTTTCTTT. It specifies CAISKTAMNTEAFF.

The chain recombines TRBV29-1 with TRBJ1-6; D is uncertain. CDR3 length: 15 amino acids. The V and J ends lost 4 bases and 0 bases respectively, with 10 bases between them. The V gene's germline CDR1 is SQVTM and CDR2 ANQGSEA. The CDR3: CSVAEGSSYNSPLHF. The DNA of the CDR3 is TGCAGCGTTGCGGAGGGCAGCTCCTATAATTCACCCCTCCACTTT. Full variable domain (remainder filled in from reference TRBV29-1 and TRBJ1-6): SAVISQKPSRDICQRGTSLTIQCQVDSQVTMMFWYRQQPGQSLTLIATANQGSEATYESGFVIDKFPISRPNLTFSTLTVSNMSPEDSSIYLCSVAEGSSYNSPLHFGNGTRLTVT.

The V gene is TRBV3-1 (or the pseudogene TRBV3-2), the J gene TRBJ1-6; the D is unclear. The CDR3 runs 14 residues. Germline lookup yields CDR1 LGHDT and CDR2 YNNKEL (reference sequence). Trimming shortened V by 4 bases and J by 2 bases, and 6 bases separated the two germline ends. CDR3 loop: CASSPDAYNSPLHF. The CDR3 DNA reads TGTGCCAGCAGCCCAGACGCCTATAATTCACCCCTCCACTTT.

CDR3 in DNA: TGTGCCAGCAGCCCAGACGGGACTAGCGGGGAGCTGTTTTTT. This translates into CASSPDGTSGELFF. The V and J genes are TRBV7-3 and TRBJ2-2; 8 bases are shared with TRBD2. Germline assignment: CDR1 SGHTA and CDR2 FQGTGA. The CDR3 is 14 amino acids. The trim removed 5 bases at V and 7 bases at J, leaving 6 bases unmatched. The full variable domain, completed using reference TRBV7-3 and TRBJ2-2, is GAGVSQTPSNKVTEKGKYVELRCDPISGHTALYWYRQSLGQGPEFLIYFQGTGAADDSGLPNDRFFAVRPEGSVSTLKIQRTERGDSAVYLCASSPDGTSGELFFGEGSRLTVL.

The gene calls are TRBV6-5 and TRBJ1-5; a possible D gene is TRBD1 (5 bases). The germline CDR1 and CDR2 sequences are MNHEY and SVGAGI. CDR3 length equals 15 residues. The ends were cut back, 6 bases at V and 1 base at J, with 13 bases in the middle. The CDR3: CASRQVGGSNQPQHF. The CDR3 DNA follows: TGTGCCAGCAGACAGGTCGGGGGGAGCAATCAGCCCCAGCATTTT.

The rearrangement joins TRBV6-2 or TRBV6-3 to TRBJ2-5; the D is unclear. This CDR3 contains 12 residues. Trimming removed 2 bases at V and 5 bases at J, with 6 bases between. Germline V gene lookup returns CDR1 MNHEY and CDR2 SVGEGT. CDR3 DNA: TGTGCCAGCAGTTACGAGAGTGAGACCCAGTACTTC. This sequence encodes CASSYESETQYF.